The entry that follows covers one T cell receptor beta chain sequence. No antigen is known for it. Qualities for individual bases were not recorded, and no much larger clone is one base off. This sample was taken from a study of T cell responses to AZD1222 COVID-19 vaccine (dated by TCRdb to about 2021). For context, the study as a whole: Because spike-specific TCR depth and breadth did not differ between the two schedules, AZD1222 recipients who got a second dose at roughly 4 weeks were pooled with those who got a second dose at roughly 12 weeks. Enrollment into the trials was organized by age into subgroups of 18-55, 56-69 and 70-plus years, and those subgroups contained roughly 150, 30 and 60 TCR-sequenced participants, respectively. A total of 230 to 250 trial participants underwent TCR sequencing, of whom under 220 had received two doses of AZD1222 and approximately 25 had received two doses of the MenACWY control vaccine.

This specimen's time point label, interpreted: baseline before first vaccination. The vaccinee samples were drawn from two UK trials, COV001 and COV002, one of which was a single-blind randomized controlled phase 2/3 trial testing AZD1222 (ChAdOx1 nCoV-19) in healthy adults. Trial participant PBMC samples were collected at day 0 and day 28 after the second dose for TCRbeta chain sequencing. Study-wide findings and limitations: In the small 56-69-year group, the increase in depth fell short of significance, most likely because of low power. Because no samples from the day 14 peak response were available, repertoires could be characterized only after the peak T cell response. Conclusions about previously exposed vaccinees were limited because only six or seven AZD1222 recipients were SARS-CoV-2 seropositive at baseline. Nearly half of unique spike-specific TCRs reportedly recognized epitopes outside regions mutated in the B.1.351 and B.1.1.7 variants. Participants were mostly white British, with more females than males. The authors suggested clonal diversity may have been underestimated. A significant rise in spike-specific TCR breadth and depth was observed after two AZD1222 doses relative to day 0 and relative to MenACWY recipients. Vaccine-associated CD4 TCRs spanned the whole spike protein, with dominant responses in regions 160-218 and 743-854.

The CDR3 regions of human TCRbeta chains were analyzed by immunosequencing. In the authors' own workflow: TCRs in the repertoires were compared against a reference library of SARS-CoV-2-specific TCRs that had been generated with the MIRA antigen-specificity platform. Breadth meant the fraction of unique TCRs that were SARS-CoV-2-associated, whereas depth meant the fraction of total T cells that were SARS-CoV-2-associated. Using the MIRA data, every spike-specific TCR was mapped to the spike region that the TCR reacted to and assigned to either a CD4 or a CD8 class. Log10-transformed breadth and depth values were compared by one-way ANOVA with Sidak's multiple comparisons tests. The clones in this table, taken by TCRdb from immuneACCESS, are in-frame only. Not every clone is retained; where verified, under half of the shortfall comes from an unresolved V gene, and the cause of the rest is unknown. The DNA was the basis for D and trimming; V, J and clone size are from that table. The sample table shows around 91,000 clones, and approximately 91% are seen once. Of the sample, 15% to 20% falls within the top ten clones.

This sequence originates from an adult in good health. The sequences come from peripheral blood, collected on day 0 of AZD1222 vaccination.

The DNA sequence reads TGTGCCAGCAGCTCTCCGACCGGAGGCGACTATGGCTACACCTTC. It translates to CASSSPTGGDYGYTF. Recombination joined TRBV5-8 with TRBJ1-2, with the D gene not confidently named. V and J lose 3 bases and 3 bases, and a span of 15 bases separates them. The germline V gene yields SGHTS for CDR1 and YDEGEE for CDR2. The CDR3 spans 15 residues, from the cysteine through the phenylalanine. CDR3 DNA is the only sequence kept; it has 45 bases, read in frame from the first base. Extended through the reference TRBV5-8 and TRBJ1-2 proteins, this CDR3 yields the full variable domain: EAGVTQSPTHLIKTRGQQATLRCSPISGHTSVYWYQQALGLGLQFLLWYDEGEERNRGNFPPRFSGRQFPNYSSELNVNALELEDSALYLCASSSPTGGDYGYTFGSGTRLTVV.